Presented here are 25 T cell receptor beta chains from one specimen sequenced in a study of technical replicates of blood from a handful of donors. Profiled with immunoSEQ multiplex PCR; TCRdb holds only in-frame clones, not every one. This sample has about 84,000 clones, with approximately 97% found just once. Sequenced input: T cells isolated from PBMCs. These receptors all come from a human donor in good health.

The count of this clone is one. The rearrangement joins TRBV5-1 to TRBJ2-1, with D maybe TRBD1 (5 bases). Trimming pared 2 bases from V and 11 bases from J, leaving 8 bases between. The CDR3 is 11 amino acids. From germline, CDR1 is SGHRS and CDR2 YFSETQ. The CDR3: CASSFSGQQFF. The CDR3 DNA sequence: TGCGCCAGCAGCTTTTCAGGGCAGCAGTTCTTC.

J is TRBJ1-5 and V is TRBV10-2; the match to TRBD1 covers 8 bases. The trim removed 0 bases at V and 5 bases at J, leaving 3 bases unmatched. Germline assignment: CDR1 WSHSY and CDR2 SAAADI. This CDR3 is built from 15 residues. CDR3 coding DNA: TGCGCCAGCAGTGAGTCGAAGACAGGGGATCAGCCCCAGCATTTT. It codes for CASSESKTGDQPQHF.

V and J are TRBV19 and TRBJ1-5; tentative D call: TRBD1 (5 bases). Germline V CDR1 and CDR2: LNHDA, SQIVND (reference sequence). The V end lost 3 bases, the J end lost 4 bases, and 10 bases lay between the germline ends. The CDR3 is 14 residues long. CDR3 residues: CASSIDSKNQPQHF. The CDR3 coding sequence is TGTGCCAGTAGTATTGACAGTAAAAATCAGCCCCAGCATTTT.

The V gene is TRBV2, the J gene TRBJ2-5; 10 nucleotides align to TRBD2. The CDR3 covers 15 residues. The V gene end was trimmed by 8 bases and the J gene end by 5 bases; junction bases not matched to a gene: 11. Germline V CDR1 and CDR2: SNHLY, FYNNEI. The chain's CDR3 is CASQLRTSGGETQYF. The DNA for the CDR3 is TGTGCCAGCCAACTCAGGACTAGCGGAGGCGAGACCCAGTACTTC.

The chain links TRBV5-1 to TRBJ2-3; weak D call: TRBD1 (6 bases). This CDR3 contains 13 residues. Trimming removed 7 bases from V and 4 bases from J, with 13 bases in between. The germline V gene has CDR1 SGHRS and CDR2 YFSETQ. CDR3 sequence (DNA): TGCGCCAGCCGAGAACAGGGCCCAGATACGCAGTATTTT. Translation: CASREQGPDTQYF.

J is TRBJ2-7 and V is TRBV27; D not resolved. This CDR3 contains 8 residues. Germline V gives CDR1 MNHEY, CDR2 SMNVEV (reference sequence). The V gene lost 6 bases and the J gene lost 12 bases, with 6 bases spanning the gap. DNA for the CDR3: TGTGCCAGCAGCCATCCGTACTTC. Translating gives CASSHPYF.

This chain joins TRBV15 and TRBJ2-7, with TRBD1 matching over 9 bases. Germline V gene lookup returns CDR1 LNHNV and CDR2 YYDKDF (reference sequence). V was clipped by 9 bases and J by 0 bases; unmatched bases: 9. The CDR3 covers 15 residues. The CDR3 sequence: CATERGDRDSYEQYF. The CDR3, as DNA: TGTGCCACGGAGAGGGGGGACAGGGACTCCTACGAGCAGTACTTC.

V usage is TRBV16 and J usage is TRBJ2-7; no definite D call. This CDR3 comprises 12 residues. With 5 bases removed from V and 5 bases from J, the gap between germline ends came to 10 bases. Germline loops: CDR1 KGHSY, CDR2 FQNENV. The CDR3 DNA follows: TGTGCCAGCAGCAAAGCAAGTCACGAGCAGTACTTC. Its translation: CASSKASHEQYF.

CDR3 DNA: TGTGCCAGTAGTATAAAGGGGATTTGGGAACAGCCCCAGCATTTT. This translates into CASSIKGIWEQPQHF. The chain links TRBV19 to TRBJ1-5; possible D gene TRBD1, 5 bases. With 2 bases removed from V and 7 bases from J, the gap between germline ends came to 15 bases. The V gene's germline CDR1 is LNHDA and CDR2 SQIVND (reference sequence). CDR3 length equals 15 residues.

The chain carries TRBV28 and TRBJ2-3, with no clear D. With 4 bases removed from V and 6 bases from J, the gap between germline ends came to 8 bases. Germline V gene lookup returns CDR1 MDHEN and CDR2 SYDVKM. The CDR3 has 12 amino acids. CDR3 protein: CASSSPGDTQYF. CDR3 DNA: TGTGCCAGCAGTTCCCCCGGGGATACGCAGTATTTT.

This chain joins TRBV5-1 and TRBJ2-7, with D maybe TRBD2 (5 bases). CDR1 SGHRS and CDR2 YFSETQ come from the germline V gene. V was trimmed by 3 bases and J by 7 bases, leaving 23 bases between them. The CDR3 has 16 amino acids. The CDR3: CASSSRGSPYPGEQYF. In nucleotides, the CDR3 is TGCGCCAGCAGCTCCCGGGGTAGTCCTTATCCGGGGGAGCAGTACTTC.

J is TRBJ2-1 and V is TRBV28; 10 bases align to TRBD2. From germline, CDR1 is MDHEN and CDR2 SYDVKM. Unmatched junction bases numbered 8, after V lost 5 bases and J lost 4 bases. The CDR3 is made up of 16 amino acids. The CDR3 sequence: CASSEAAGGVYNEQFF. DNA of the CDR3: TGTGCCAGCAGTGAAGCAGCGGGAGGGGTATACAATGAGCAGTTCTTC.

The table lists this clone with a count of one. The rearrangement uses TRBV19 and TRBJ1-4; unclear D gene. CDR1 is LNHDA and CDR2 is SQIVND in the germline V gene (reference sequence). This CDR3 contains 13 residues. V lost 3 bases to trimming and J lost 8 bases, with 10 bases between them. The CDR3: CASSISLEEKLFF. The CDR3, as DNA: TGTGCCAGTAGTATCTCACTTGAAGAAAAACTGTTTTTT.

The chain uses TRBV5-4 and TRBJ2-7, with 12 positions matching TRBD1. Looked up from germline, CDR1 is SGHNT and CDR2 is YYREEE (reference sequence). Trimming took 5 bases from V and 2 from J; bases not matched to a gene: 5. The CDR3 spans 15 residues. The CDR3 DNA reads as TGTGCCAGCAGATCCGGGACAGGGGGCCCCTACGAGCAGTACTTC. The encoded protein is CASRSGTGGPYEQYF.

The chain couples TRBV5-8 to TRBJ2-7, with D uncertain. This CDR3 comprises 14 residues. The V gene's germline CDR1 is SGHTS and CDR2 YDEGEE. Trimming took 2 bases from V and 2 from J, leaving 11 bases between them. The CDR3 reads CASSLNGATYEQYF. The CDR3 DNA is TGTGCCAGCAGCTTAAACGGAGCTACCTACGAGCAGTACTTC.

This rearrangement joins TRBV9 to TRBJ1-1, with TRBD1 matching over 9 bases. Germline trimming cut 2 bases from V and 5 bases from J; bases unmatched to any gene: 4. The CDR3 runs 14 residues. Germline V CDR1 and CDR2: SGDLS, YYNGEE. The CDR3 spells CASSVDRGGTEAFF. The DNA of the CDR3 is TGTGCCAGCAGCGTCGACAGGGGGGGGACTGAAGCTTTCTTT. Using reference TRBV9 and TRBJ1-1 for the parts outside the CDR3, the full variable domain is DSGVTQTPKHLITATGQRVTLRCSPRSGDLSVYWYQQSLDQGLQFLIQYYNGEERAKGNILERFSAQQFPDLHSELNLSSLELGDSALYFCASSVDRGGTEAFFGQGTRLTVV.

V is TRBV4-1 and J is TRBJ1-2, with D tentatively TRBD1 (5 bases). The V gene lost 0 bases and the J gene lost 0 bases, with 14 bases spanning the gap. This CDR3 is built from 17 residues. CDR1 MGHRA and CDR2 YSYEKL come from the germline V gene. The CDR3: CASSQDRGREANYGYTF. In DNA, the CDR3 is TGCGCCAGCAGCCAAGATAGGGGCAGGGAGGCTAACTATGGCTACACCTTC.

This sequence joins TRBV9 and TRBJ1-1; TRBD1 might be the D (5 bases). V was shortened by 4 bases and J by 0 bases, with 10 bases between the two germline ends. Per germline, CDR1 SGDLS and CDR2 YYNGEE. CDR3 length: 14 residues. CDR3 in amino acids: CASSPTGLNTEAFF. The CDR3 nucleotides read TGTGCCAGCAGCCCAACAGGACTGAACACTGAAGCTTTCTTT.

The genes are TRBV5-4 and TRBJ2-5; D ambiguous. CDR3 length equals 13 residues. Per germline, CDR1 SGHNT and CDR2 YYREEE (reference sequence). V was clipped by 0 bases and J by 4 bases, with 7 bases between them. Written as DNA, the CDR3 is TGTGCCAGCAGCTTGGGGGCCGGAGAGACCCAGTACTTC. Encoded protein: CASSLGAGETQYF.

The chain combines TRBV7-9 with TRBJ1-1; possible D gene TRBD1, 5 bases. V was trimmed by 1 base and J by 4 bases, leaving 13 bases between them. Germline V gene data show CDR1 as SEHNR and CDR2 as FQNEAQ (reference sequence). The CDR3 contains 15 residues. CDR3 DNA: TGTGCCAGCAGCTTAGTCGGGGGAATAGGCACTGAAGCTTTCTTT. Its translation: CASSLVGGIGTEAFF.

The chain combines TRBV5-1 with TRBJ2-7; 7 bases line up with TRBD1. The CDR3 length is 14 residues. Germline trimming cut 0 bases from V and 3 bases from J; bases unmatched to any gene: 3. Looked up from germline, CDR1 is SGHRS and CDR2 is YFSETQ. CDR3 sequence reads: CASSLEDRLYEQYF. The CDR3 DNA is TGCGCCAGCAGCTTGGAGGACAGGCTCTACGAGCAGTACTTC.

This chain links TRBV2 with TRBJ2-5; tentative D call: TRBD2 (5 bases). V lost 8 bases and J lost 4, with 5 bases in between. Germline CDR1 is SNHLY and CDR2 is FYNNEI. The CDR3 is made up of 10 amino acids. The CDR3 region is CASGRETQYF. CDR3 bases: TGTGCCAGCGGGAGAGAGACCCAGTACTTC.

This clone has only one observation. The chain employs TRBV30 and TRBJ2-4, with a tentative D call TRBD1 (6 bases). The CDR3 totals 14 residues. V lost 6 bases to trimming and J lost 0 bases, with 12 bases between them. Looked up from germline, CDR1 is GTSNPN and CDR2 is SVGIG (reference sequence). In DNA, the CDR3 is TGTGCCTGTAGGATACAGGGAGCCAAAAACATTCAGTACTTC. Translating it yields CACRIQGAKNIQYF. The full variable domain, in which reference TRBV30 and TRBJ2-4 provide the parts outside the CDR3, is SQTIHQWPATLVQPVGSPLSLECTVEGTSNPNLYWYRQAAGRGLQLLFYSVGIGQISSEVPQNLSASRPQDRQFILSSKKLLLSDSGFYLCACRIQGAKNIQYFGAGTRLSVL.

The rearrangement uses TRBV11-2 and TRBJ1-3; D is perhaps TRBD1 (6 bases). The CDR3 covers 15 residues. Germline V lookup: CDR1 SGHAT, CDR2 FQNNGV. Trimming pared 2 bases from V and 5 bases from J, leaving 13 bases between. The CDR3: CASSLRDTFRNTIYF. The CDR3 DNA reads TGTGCCAGCAGCTTAAGGGACACCTTTAGAAACACCATATATTTT.

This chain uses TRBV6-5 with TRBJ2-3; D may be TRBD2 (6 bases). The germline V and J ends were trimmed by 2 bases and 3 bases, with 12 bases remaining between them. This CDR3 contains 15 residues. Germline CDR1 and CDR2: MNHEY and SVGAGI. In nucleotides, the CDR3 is TGTGCCAGCAGTTACCTCCGCGGGGCGACAGATACGCAGTATTTT. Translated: CASSYLRGATDTQYF.